This TCR beta chain was found in a study of Graves' ophthalmopathy and Graves' hyperthyroidism (dated by TCRdb to between 2017 and 2018). About the full investigation: Peripheral blood samples were taken at the time of initial diagnosis, before any treatment was given. The study used signatures of the TCR beta repertoire to tell Graves' ophthalmopathy apart from Graves' hyperthyroidism and to predict which patients would progress to ophthalmopathy. In total, 135 blood samples were TCR-sequenced: around 42 ophthalmopathy, under 85 hyperthyroidism and approximately 17 hyperthyroidism-to-ophthalmopathy patients. To explore V-J signatures that separate ophthalmopathy from hyperthyroidism, a discovery set of about a hundred patients was enrolled, consisting of under 50 with ophthalmopathy and some 56 with stable hyperthyroidism. The independent validation cohort included 18 hyperthyroidism patients plus 17 patients who later progressed from hyperthyroidism to ophthalmopathy. T-cell repertoires of thyroid tissue and blood were compared in several hyperthyroidism patients. Following sample collection, hyperthyroidism patients were given methimazole at a starting dose of 30 mg daily, and ophthalmopathy patients were given high-dose intravenous methylprednisolone. What the authors observed across the whole study: Ophthalmopathy was separated from stable hyperthyroidism by the 13-signature model with more than 85% sensitivity and 81.08% specificity in cross-validation and with 80%/75% in the test set. Among expanded thyroid clonotypes with frequency above 0.001, most also showed up in blood, which suggests that blood repertoires may reflect the thyroid immune response. Sample size was not statistically predetermined, and group allocation was not concealed from the investigators. In validation, the model predicted ophthalmopathy progression with nearly 71% sensitivity and roughly 72% specificity; some twelve predicted patients were CT-confirmed with GO in a median of about 6.2 months.

The ophthalmopathy patients had moderately to severely active disease, with a Clinical Activity Score of 3 or higher, a NOSPECS grade of 4 or higher, and a disease duration of less than 3 months. Patients with other autoimmune diseases, uncontrolled infections, pregnancy or lactation were excluded. Diagnosis relied on clinical symptoms, serum thyroxine, TRAb, thyroid ultrasound and orbital computed tomography. Using Ficoll-Paque density gradient centrifugation, PBMCs were isolated from 9.5 to 10 ml of fresh peripheral blood. Total RNA was extracted with Trizol reagent and quality-checked on an Agilent 2100 Bioanalyzer. For repertoire sequencing, TCR beta CDR3 regions were amplified from RNA transcripts. The first round was an RT-PCR using HTBI primers with the Qiagen OneStep RT-PCR kit, and this first round was followed by a second-round multiplex PCR, then size selection and purification. Libraries were sequenced paired-end with 100 bp reads on an Illumina HiSeq2000. As for the original processing: SOAPnuke was used to process the reads, throwing out any read that had adapters, had uncalled bases, had a mean Phred below 15, or lacked an exact constant-primer or identifier match. COPE v1.2.5 was used to merge high-quality paired reads. Each unique nucleotide sequence was treated as a clonotype, and MiTCR v1.1 was used to align the clonotypes to the IMGT TRB V, D and J references. The analysis was limited to V-J combinations with a frequency above 0.0001, which together covered just over 98% of the repertoires. For each V-J combination, a TCR clonal expansion and chaos score was defined as the ratio of F50 clonal expansion to chaos observed in the TCRdist matrix. Features were reduced by Welch's t-statistics and random forest to around 14 V-J combinations, which fed a naive Bayes classifier. Thyroid-blood repertoire similarity was quantified with the Morisita-Horn index. Using fastp trimming at Q25 and MiXCR clonotype assembly, TCRdb reanalyzed the public sequencing data and kept in-frame beta chains. Under each unique CDR3 protein, matching rows form one entry showing the most common genes and DNA. The authors' filters were not applied to this entry. The sample has hundreds of thousands of distinct CDR3 sequences on record, around 50% of them singletons. Roughly 45% of the sample goes to the ten largest clones.

This clonotype occurred once. Its target antigen remains unknown. The input lacks base qualities; no much larger clone sits a single base away. Single-read evidence is weak. This sequence originates from an adult man with Graves' ophthalmopathy. Sequencing input: peripheral blood.

DNA sequence: TGTGCCAGCAGCTTTGCTGGGAGTAATGAAAAACTGTTTTTT. It is translated as CASSFAGSNEKLFF. This sequence uses TRBV7-2 and TRBJ1-4; no D segment can be confidently identified. The CDR3 numbers 14 residues from cysteine through phenylalanine. The retained sequence is limited to the CDR3, 42 bases, with the frame set at the first base. Trimming costs V 3 bases and J 4 bases, and their ends lie 9 bases apart. CDR1 and CDR2 are drawn from the germline V gene: SGHTA, FQGNSA.